This T cell receptor (beta chain) derives from a study of T cells in women clearing cervical HPV infection. Study in general: Controls gave blood once infection was undetectable; cases at lesion identification.

Notes on this clone: Sequencing ends 3 residues short of the CDR3 end; the germline J gene provides the rest.

The CDR3 sequence is 12 residues long. CDR1 GTSNPN and CDR2 SVGIG come from the germline V gene (reference sequence). The table came from immunoSEQ multiplex PCR; TCRdb's copy has only in-frame clones and leaves some out. In total, the table holds roughly 14,000 clones. The TCR was taken from a woman aged 18-70 years with a cervical HPV16 infection that either progressed to CIN3+ or cleared (not recorded which). Specimen: blood buffy coat. The J gene is TRBJ1-2, the V gene TRBV30; maybe TRBD1 (5 bases). The sequenced CDR3 bases are TGTGCCTGGAGTGTTACGACAGAGATC. Translating it yields CAWSVTTEI. The CDR3 in full is CAWSVTTEIYTF.